The T cell receptor (beta chain) under discussion was sequenced for a study of T-cell reconstitution after alpha-beta-depleted transplantation in children. Notes on the study in general: Hyperexpanded clones declined; after one year, newly produced T cells mostly supplied diversity.

Preparation of the TCRbeta library involved a method that used unique molecular identifiers. From the PCR reads, TCRdb called clonotypes with MiXCR, one entry per CDR3 protein. Among about 280,000 distinct CDR3 sequences, around 10% were seen once, and the ten largest hold 23%. Germline values: CDR1 LGHNA, CDR2 YSLEER. The CDR3 extends over 16 amino acids. Trimming took 1 base from V and 1 from J, leaving 14 bases between them. For this clonotype: Its antigen remains unidentified.

The receptor comes from a male patient between 2 and 15 years old who had a stem cell transplant for chronic granulomatous disease, so the T cells may come from the graft donor. This sample comprised peripheral blood, obtained 180 days after TCRalphabeta/CD19-depleted stem cell transplant. The chain combines TRBV4-3 with TRBJ2-7, with TRBD2 as a possible D gene (5 bases). The CDR3 region is CASSQGRGPRSYEQYF. The CDR3 DNA reads as TGCGCCAGCAGCCAAGGCCGAGGGCCAAGGTCCTACGAGCAGTACTTC.